These 15 T cell receptor beta chains came from one sample sequenced in a study of blood T cells in healthy people across ages. Through a sample-barcoded 5' primer and a J-beta primer mix, a second PCR was run for roughly 7 to 12 cycles. TCRdb recomputed calls from the 5' RACE reads with MiXCR, one row per CDR3 protein. The sample shows about 500,000 distinct CDR3 sequences, 24% of them seen only once. These same records also appear under a second study, on T cells of mothers and their children.

Sequenced sample: blood. These receptors were obtained from a boy younger than 18 in good health.

The V and J genes are TRBV4-3 and TRBJ2-7, with D maybe TRBD2 (5 bases). Trimming pared 1 base from V and 0 bases from J, leaving 16 bases between. There are 17 residues in the CDR3. CDR1 and CDR2 (germline): LGHNA, YSLEER. CDR3 nucleotide sequence: TGCGCCAGCAGCCAAGTCCTCCGGGAATTAGGCTCCTACGAGCAGTACTTC. Residues: CASSQVLRELGSYEQYF.

The gene calls are TRBV6-2 or TRBV6-3 and TRBJ2-1; 7 positions match TRBD2. This CDR3 has 17 residues. V gave up 2 bases and J gave up 1 base; unmatched junction bases: 8. CDR1 and CDR2 from the germline V gene are MNHEY and SVGEGT. The CDR3 region has the DNA TGTGCCAGCAGTTACCGTGGGGGGGGTAGGTCCTACAATGAGCAGTTCTTC. It translates to CASSYRGGGRSYNEQFF.

The chain links TRBV20-1 to TRBJ2-5; 11 nucleotides match TRBD1. After removal of 0 bases from V and 3 bases from J, the junction contained 6 bases not matched to a gene. CDR1 is DFQATT, CDR2 SNEGSKA, per germline (reference sequence). The CDR3 contains 16 residues. The DNA for the CDR3 is TGCAGTGCTAGAGATATCAGGGGACAGGGGGAAGAGACCCAGTACTTC. Encoded protein: CSARDIRGQGEETQYF.

The J gene is TRBJ2-3, the V gene TRBV29-1; D unclear. Looked up from germline, CDR1 is SQVTM and CDR2 is ANQGSEA. The CDR3 runs to 17 residues. V shed 5 bases and J shed 4 bases, with 25 bases lying between them. The CDR3 sequence is CSVLVAFGPEAPDTQYF. In nucleotides, the CDR3 is TGCAGCGTTCTCGTCGCGTTTGGGCCCGAAGCTCCAGATACGCAGTATTTT.

The V and J genes are TRBV7-9 and TRBJ2-2, with TRBD2 identical over 14 bases. Germline CDR1 reads SEHNR; CDR2 reads FQNEAQ (reference sequence). V was pared by 3 bases and J by 7 bases, with 10 bases of the junction left unmatched. This CDR3 has 18 amino acids. The CDR3 sequence is CASSFARTSGRISGELFF. CDR3 coding DNA: TGTGCCAGCAGCTTCGCTCGGACTAGCGGGAGGATTAGCGGGGAGCTGTTTTTT.

There are many counts of this clonotype. The gene calls are TRBV3-1 and TRBJ1-4; no firm D call. This CDR3 spans 14 amino acids. Trimming shortened V by 4 bases and J by 4 bases, and 10 bases separated the two germline ends. The germline V gene has CDR1 LGHDT and CDR2 YNNKEL (reference sequence). The CDR3 coding sequence is TGTGCCAGCAGCCCCCGGGTCTTTAATGAAAAACTGTTTTTT. It translates to CASSPRVFNEKLFF. Complete variable domain (other parts from reference TRBV3-1 and TRBJ1-4): DTAVSQTPKYLVTQMGNDKSIKCEQNLGHDTMYWYKQDSKKFLKIMFSYNNKELIINETVPNRFSPKSPDKAHLNLHINSLELGDSAVYFCASSPRVFNEKLFFGSGTQLSVL.

This clonotype was counted between two and nine times. The rearrangement joins TRBV18 to TRBJ2-5; a weak D match, TRBD2 (6 bases). The CDR3 is 14 amino acids. Trimming took 2 bases from V and 3 from J, leaving 10 bases between them. CDR1 KGHSH and CDR2 LQKENI come from the germline V gene. The CDR3 DNA reads as TGTGCCAGCTCACCAGCCGGGGGTGAAGAGACCCAGTACTTC. Its translation is CASSPAGGEETQYF.

This clonotype has more than one count but fewer than ten. The chain is built from TRBV6-6 and TRBJ2-3; D may be TRBD2 (5 bases). V dropped 0 bases and J dropped 2 bases, with 12 bases sitting between them. CDR3 length: 16 residues. Germline V gene lookup returns CDR1 MNHNY and CDR2 SVGAGI (reference sequence). The DNA for the CDR3 is TGTGCCAGCAGTTACTCGGAGCGGAAAGCCACAGATACGCAGTATTTT. It specifies CASSYSERKATDTQYF.

This clonotype showed up just a few times. The chain links TRBV28 to TRBJ1-5, with a possible D match to TRBD1 (5 bases). The V and J ends lost 1 base and 0 bases respectively, with 10 bases between them. This CDR3 spans 16 amino acids. CDR1 and CDR2 (germline): MDHEN, SYDVKM. The CDR3 nucleotides read TGTGCCAGCAGTTTATTGTCAGGGCCTAGCAATCAGCCCCAGCATTTT. This encodes CASSLLSGPSNQPQHF.

The V and J genes are TRBV5-1 and TRBJ2-5, with D perhaps assigned TRBD1 or TRBD2 (5 bases each). The closer fit of TRBJ2-1 to the DNA end suggests the J call may be wrong. The CDR3 spans 16 residues. CDR1 SGHRS and CDR2 YFSETQ come from the germline V gene. This CDR3 reads CASSPWDVNTYNEQFF. As DNA, the CDR3 is TGCGCCAGCAGCCCCTGGGACGTAAACACCTACAATGAGCAGTTCTTC.

This clonotype was counted a few times. The rearrangement links TRBV11-2 to TRBJ2-4; TRBD2 matches at 11 bases. Germline V gives CDR1 SGHAT, CDR2 FQNNGV. After removal of 8 bases from V and 2 bases from J, the junction contained 17 bases not matched to a gene. The CDR3 is 19 residues long. CDR3 nucleotides: TGTGCCAGCTACACATCACTAGCGGGGGAGAGTAGTTCCAAAAACATTCAGTACTTC. Translated, it gives CASYTSLAGESSSKNIQYF. Full variable domain (missing parts from reference TRBV11-2 and TRBJ2-4): EAGVAQSPRYKIIEKRQSVAFWCNPISGHATLYWYQQILGQGPKLLIQFQNNGVVDDSQLPKDRFSAERLKGVDSTLKIQPAKLEDSAVYLCASYTSLAGESSSKNIQYFGAGTRLSVL.

This chain connects TRBV4-1 to TRBJ2-5; D is possibly TRBD2 (6 bases). The J call may be in error: the DNA end matches TRBJ2-7 better. This CDR3 is 15 amino acids long. Germline V gene data show CDR1 as MGHRA and CDR2 as YSYEKL. CDR3 in DNA: TGCGCCAGCAGCGATGGGCTAGCGAGGACCTACGAGCAGTACTTC. This gives the protein CASSDGLARTYEQYF.

The rearrangement links TRBV18 to TRBJ2-7, with 7 bases aligning to TRBD1. The CDR3 runs to 15 residues. V trimming: 0 bases; J trimming: 0 bases; junction bases outside the gene matches: 2. Germline CDR1 and CDR2: KGHSH and LQKENI. The CDR3 is CASSPPGQSSYEQYF. The CDR3 DNA is TGTGCCAGCTCACCACCGGGACAGAGCTCCTACGAGCAGTACTTC.

This chain links TRBV4-3 with TRBJ2-3; TRBD1 might be the D (6 bases). The V and J ends lost 0 bases and 5 bases respectively, with 12 bases between them. Germline CDR1 LGHNA, CDR2 YSLEER. There are 15 residues in the CDR3. CDR3: CASSQDPDSLDTQYF. The DNA for the CDR3 is TGCGCCAGCAGCCAAGACCCGGACAGCCTAGATACGCAGTATTTT.

This chain joins TRBV27 and TRBJ2-1; the match to TRBD2 covers 11 bases. The V segment lost 3 bases and the J segment 12 bases; nucleotides outside the gene matches: 13. Germline CDR1 and CDR2: MNHEY and SMNVEV (reference sequence). The CDR3 covers 16 residues. CDR3 in amino acids: CASSFDTSGGRLGQFF. The CDR3 region has the DNA TGTGCCAGCAGTTTCGATACTAGCGGGGGCCGTCTGGGGCAGTTCTTC.